Shown below are 10 T cell receptor beta chains from a single sample sequenced in a study of post-analysis software for immune sequencing data. Findings and caveats of the study: Among 4 or 5 TRBV segments more frequent in patients than controls were TRBV5-6, TRBV5-1 and TRBV20-1.

These receptors' targets are unknown. Unique molecular identifiers were carried by the TCR beta cDNA libraries. TCRdb reprocessed the PCR reads with MiXCR, giving one entry per CDR3 protein. The sample records 500,000 to 600,000 distinct CDR3 sequences, roughly two fifths being singletons. Sample: blood. The receptor source for this set is a girl between 10 and 17 years old with multiple sclerosis.

This clonotype is a singleton in its sample. This chain uses TRBV12-5 with TRBJ1-5; no clear D. The CDR3 sequence is 13 residues long. The V end was cut by 4 bases, the J end by 9 bases, with 13 bases between. Germline loops: CDR1 LGHNT, CDR2 FRNRAP. Written as DNA, the CDR3 is TGTGCTAGTGGTTATGATACTCAGCGGCCCCAGCATTTT. Residues: CASGYDTQRPQHF.

This clonotype turned up a few times. Compared with germline, one end of the junction differs, possibly owing to a read error. The genes are TRBV2 and TRBJ1-6, with D tentatively TRBD1 (5 bases). The CDR3 runs 17 residues. Per the germline V gene, CDR1 is SNHLY and CDR2 is FYNNEI. CDR3 in DNA: TGTGCCAGCACCCTCTCCTCGGGGGGTTACTATAATTCACCCCCCCACTTT. This gives the protein CASTLSSGGYYNSPPHF. Supplemented by reference TRBV2 and TRBJ1-6, the full variable domain reads EPEVTQTPSHQVTQMGQEVILRCVPISNHLYFYWYRQILGQKVEFLVSFYNNEISEKSEIFDDQFSVERPDGSNFTLKIRSTKLEDSAMYFCASTLSSGGYYNSPPHFGNGTRLTVT.

The chain employs TRBV5-1 and TRBJ2-5, with D tentatively TRBD2 (5 bases). V gave up 5 bases and J gave up 11 bases, with 13 bases separating them. The CDR3 runs to 11 residues. Germline loops: CDR1 SGHRS, CDR2 YFSETQ. This chain's CDR3 is CASRAGNEQYF. In DNA, the CDR3 is TGCGCCAGCAGGGCCGGGAATGAGCAGTACTTC.

This sequence joins TRBV4-1 and TRBJ2-1; unclear D gene. Trimming stripped 0 bases from V and 5 bases from J, with 14 bases between. Germline V lookup: CDR1 MGHRA, CDR2 YSYEKL. The CDR3 runs to 16 residues. CDR3 protein: CASSQEGTRRDNEQFF. CDR3 coding DNA: TGCGCCAGCAGCCAAGAAGGCACGCGTCGAGACAATGAGCAGTTCTTC.

CDR3 nucleotides: TGTGCCAGCAGCCAAGTGGAGACAGGGCCCCGCTCACCCCTCCACTTT. Its translation is CASSQVETGPRSPLHF. The rearrangement links TRBV3-1 to TRBJ1-6; 7 positions agree with TRBD1. The V segment lost 1 base and the J segment 10 bases; nucleotides outside the gene matches: 10. The CDR3 runs 16 residues. Germline V gene lookup returns CDR1 LGHDT and CDR2 YNNKEL (reference sequence).

The chain has TRBV12-3 or TRBV12-4 and TRBJ2-5; no clear D. V lost 3 bases and J lost 2, with 7 bases in between. The CDR3 is made up of 13 amino acids. CDR3 protein: CASSFSRQETQYF. The CDR3 DNA follows: TGTGCCAGCAGTTTTAGTCGGCAAGAGACCCAGTACTTC.

The table lists this clonotype with a count of one. This rearrangement joins TRBV4-1 to TRBJ2-1; unclear D gene. Germline V gene lookup returns CDR1 MGHRA and CDR2 YSYEKL. This CDR3 is built from 15 residues. V dropped 2 bases and J dropped 2 bases, with 10 bases sitting between them. The CDR3 sequence is CASSQWLVPYNEQFF. In DNA, the CDR3 is TGCGCCAGCAGCCAATGGCTAGTGCCCTACAATGAGCAGTTCTTC.

This clonotype came up a few times. This chain's CDR3 is CASRPAAEGTADTQYF. The CDR3 DNA reads TGCGCCAGCAGGCCCGCGGCGGAGGGCACTGCAGATACGCAGTATTTT. V gene TRBV5-1 combines with J gene TRBJ2-3; the D gene is possibly TRBD2 (6 bases). Trimming removed 5 bases from V and 4 bases from J, with 20 bases in between. The germline gives CDR1 SGHRS, CDR2 YFSETQ. This CDR3 region has 16 residues.

The chain has TRBV30 and TRBJ1-1; D may be TRBD1 (6 bases). Germline V gene lookup returns CDR1 GTSNPN and CDR2 SVGIG (reference sequence). V was shortened by 0 bases and J by 6 bases, with 11 bases between the two germline ends. The CDR3 consists of 13 residues. The DNA for the CDR3 is TGTGCCTGGAGTGTACGGGGGGCCGCTGAAGCTTTCTTT. Protein product: CAWSVRGAAEAFF.

The J gene is TRBJ2-2, the V gene TRBV12-3 or TRBV12-4; 7 bases align to TRBD1. Germline trimming cut 6 bases from V and 1 base from J; bases unmatched to any gene: 5. The CDR3 totals 15 residues. The CDR3 DNA sequence: TGTGCCAGCAGGGTACGGGACAGGAACACCGGGGAGCTGTTTTTT. Translation: CASRVRDRNTGELFF.